Below, 4 T cell receptor beta chains from the same sample are listed, as sequenced in a study of blood T cell repertoires in COVID-19. The data were produced by immunoSEQ multiplex PCR, yet TCRdb's version contains in-frame clones alone and is incomplete. The table shows 70,000 or so clones, with more than 70% occurring only once. Material: peripheral blood. These receptors were taken from a woman aged 80 or over with active or convalescent COVID-19.

This clone is medium-sized. The V call is TRBV4-3, the J call TRBJ2-2; the D gene is possibly TRBD2 (6 bases). CDR3 length equals 15 residues. CDR1 is LGHNA and CDR2 is YSLEER in the germline V gene. V was trimmed by 4 bases and J by 4 bases, leaving 13 bases between them. The CDR3, as DNA: TGCGCCAGCAGCCGCTCTCTGGGGGGCACCGGGGAGCTGTTTTTT. This sequence encodes CASSRSLGGTGELFF.

This chain connects TRBV19 to TRBJ2-6, with 10 bases aligning to TRBD2. V lost 6 bases to trimming and J lost 0 bases; unmatched junction nucleotides: 5. The CDR3 is 17 amino acids. CDR1 is LNHDA and CDR2 is SQIVND in the germline V gene (reference sequence). The CDR3 coding sequence is TGTGCCAGTAGGGTAGCGGGGGGTCCCTCTGGGGCCAACGTCCTGACTTTC. Protein: CASRVAGGPSGANVLTF. The full variable domain, completed using reference TRBV19 and TRBJ2-6, is DGGITQSPKYLFRKEGQNVTLSCEQNLNHDAMYWYRQDPGQGLRLIYYSQIVNDFQKGDIAEGYSVSREKKESFPLTVTSAQKNPTAFYLCASRVAGGPSGANVLTFGAGSRLTVL.

The chain carries TRBV30 and TRBJ2-2, with D perhaps matching TRBD1 (6 bases). V shed 5 bases and J shed 6 bases, with 13 bases lying between them. The length of the CDR3 is 13 residues. Germline lookup yields CDR1 GTSNPN and CDR2 SVGIG (reference sequence). CDR3 nucleotides: TGTGCCTGGGCTAGGACAGATTCCGGGGAGCTGTTTTTT. Translating it yields CAWARTDSGELFF.

This chain uses TRBV7-2 with TRBJ2-3; D is possibly TRBD2 (7 bases). Germline CDR1 and CDR2: SGHTA and FQGNSA. The CDR3 runs 16 residues. Trimming left V 4 bases short and J 6 bases short, with 20 bases between. CDR3 bases: TGTGCCAGCAGCTCAAGAGGGGGGGCAAGTTGGGATACGCAGTATTTT. Amino acid sequence: CASSSRGGASWDTQYF.